This TCR beta chain is from a study of CD8 T cells in Susac syndrome (dated by TCRdb to about 2019). Study-wide context: The study used repertoire sequencing to test whether antigen drove CD8+ T cell activation and differentiation in Susac syndrome. Clonality of the CD8+ T cell repertoire was compared between about a dozen healthy donors, roughly 14 Susac syndrome patients and 15 or so multiple sclerosis patients. What the work shows at the level of the full study, not this receptor alone: The TCR sequencing and HLA analysis was acknowledged to have included a relatively small number of individuals.

With respect to this clonotype: Its antigen specificity is not known. Per-base quality was not reported, and no clone a single base away is much larger than it.

Peripheral blood CD8+ and CD4+ T cells from healthy donors, Susac syndrome patients and multiple sclerosis patients were profiled using high-throughput TCR beta sequencing. The multiple sclerosis controls were treatment-naive patients who had stable or active relapsing-remitting disease and met the revised McDonald criteria. Bulk CD8+ and CD4+ T cells were purified magnetically by negative isolation, whereas CD8+ TEMRA cells were enriched by FACS. Blood was collected in EDTA tubes and processed within 24 hours, with PBMCs isolated through density gradient centrifugation. PBMCs intended for TCR sequencing were cryopreserved in liquid nitrogen and thawed later in a water bath at 37 degrees C. The sorted or isolated CD4+, CD8+ and CD8+ TEMRA cells had a purity of 90% or higher. A distance of 13 bases separates the germline ends of V and J, which lose 6 bases and 1 base respectively. From the germline V gene (reference sequence), CDR1 is DFQATT and CDR2 is SNEGSKA. The CDR3 numbers 14 residues from cysteine through phenylalanine. The kept DNA is CDR3 alone, 42 bases in frame from the first base.

RNA was extracted using the RNeasy kit, and roughly 0.5 to 1 microgram was reverse transcribed with random hexamers. The immunoSEQ multiplex PCR assay, covering 54 Vbeta and 13 Jbeta segments, was used to amplify TCR beta CDR3 regions. To correct PCR amplification bias, a synthetic template baseline was used for both primer optimization and computational correction. For the original study's pipeline: Reads were assigned to V, D and J genes according to IMGT and analyzed in immunoSEQ Analyzer, with only productive sequences retained. To calculate clonality, Shannon entropy was normalized by log2 of the number of productive unique sequences and then subtracted from one. Public and private clones were assessed among the 100 most prevalent clones of each patient and control. Clones were defined as Susac-specific if absent from the healthy and MS cohorts, from approximately 1,100 published viral clones and from other ImmuneACCESS disease sequences. TCRdb applied fastp at Q25 and MiXCR to the public reads, then kept only in-frame beta chains. Every distinct CDR3 protein forms one entry, paired with its most common genes and DNA. TCRdb assigned the V and J calls; the authors' analysis was not used. The sample profile shows some 400,000 distinct CDR3 sequences; approximately 85% of them were found once. The ten largest clones take up about 0.12% of the sample.

Sequenced: CD8+ T cells from PBMCs. This clonotype originated in a human donor with multiple sclerosis. The chain links TRBV20-1 with TRBJ2-1; tentative D gene TRBD1, with 5 bases matching. CDR3 protein: CSATDIISYNEQFF. The sequence in DNA is TGCAGTGCGACGGACATTATATCCTACAATGAGCAGTTCTTC.